A single sample is the source of the 11 T cell receptor beta chains below, sequenced in a study of T cells in Graves' hyperthyroidism and ophthalmopathy. The TCR beta CDR3 regions underwent amplification using RNA transcripts as the source. The HTBI primer set served for first-round RT-PCR of the TCR CDR3. TCRdb recomputed calls from the multiplex PCR reads with MiXCR, one row per CDR3 protein. The sample has a few hundred thousand distinct CDR3 sequences; roughly 50% are singletons. The material sequenced was peripheral blood or thyroid tissue (not recorded which). The source is a woman younger than 30 with Graves' hyperthyroidism.

There are a few counts of this clonotype. The chain uses TRBV7-2 and TRBJ1-6; D not certain. Germline CDR1 SGHTA, CDR2 FQGNSA. V gave up 3 bases and J gave up 8 bases, with 8 bases separating them. The CDR3 consists of 13 residues. DNA for the CDR3: TGTGCCAGCAGCTTCGGAAGGGATTCACCCCTCCACTTT. Its translation: CASSFGRDSPLHF.

A note on this clonotype: The junction does not match germline at one end; this may be a read error. The chain uses TRBV2 and TRBJ2-2, with 8 bases that match TRBD1. This CDR3 has 9 residues. Germline V gene sequence: CDR1 SNHLY, CDR2 FYNNEI. This CDR3 is CASSRGLVF. The CDR3 DNA sequence: TGTGCCAGCAGCAGGGGGCTGGTTTTT.

The rearrangement joins TRBV20-1 to TRBJ2-7, with 13 bases matching TRBD2. Germline-derived CDR1 and CDR2 are DFQATT and SNEGSKA (reference sequence). The CDR3 is 17 amino acids. Losses at the gene ends were 6 bases for V and 3 bases for J; bases not matched to a gene: 14. The CDR3 nucleotides are TGCAGTGCCTACGAAGAGAAGGGACTAGCGGGATACTACGAGCAGTACTTC. It translates to CSAYEEKGLAGYYEQYF.

The V gene is TRBV2, the J gene TRBJ1-2; D call uncertain. This CDR3 spans 15 amino acids. Germline CDR1 is SNHLY and CDR2 is FYNNEI. Trimming took 5 bases from V and 6 from J, leaving 19 bases between them. CDR3 in DNA: TGTGCCAGCAGTTTATCCTTGCCAGGCCTGGATGGCTACACCTTC. Its protein product is CASSLSLPGLDGYTF.

This clonotype was picked up many times. The rearrangement joins TRBV15 to TRBJ1-1; D is unresolved. This CDR3 is 11 amino acids long. Germline V gene lookup returns CDR1 LNHNV and CDR2 YYDKDF (reference sequence). V lost 0 bases and J lost 7, with 3 bases in between. The CDR3 loop reads CATSRDIEAFF. The CDR3 region has the DNA TGTGCCACCAGCAGAGACATTGAAGCTTTCTTT.

Details on this clonotype: Likely a read error: the CDR3 ends without its conserved phenylalanine or tryptophan. V usage is TRBV7-2 and J usage is TRBJ2-7; possibly TRBD2 for D (6 bases). The CDR3 spans 14 residues. Looked up from germline, CDR1 is SGHTA and CDR2 is FQGNSA. The CDR3 region has the DNA TGCGCCAGCAGCTTGGAGGGACCCTCCTACGAGCAGTACCTC. As protein: CASSLEGPSYEQYL.

As regards this clonotype: A clone one base away is much larger, so this may be a read error. This chain joins TRBV12-3 or TRBV12-4 and TRBJ2-5; a weak D match, TRBD2 (5 bases). This CDR3 contains 13 residues. The DNA of the CDR3 is TGTGCCAGCAGCCCCGGGTTGGGAGAGGCCCAGTACTTC. The encoded protein is CASSPGLGEAQYF.

As for this clonotype: This may stem from a read error, because a much larger clone lies one nucleotide away. The V and J genes are TRBV11-2 and TRBJ2-7; no firm D call. Per germline, CDR1 SGHAT and CDR2 FQNNGV. The ends were cut back, 2 bases at V and 8 bases at J, with 16 bases in the middle. The CDR3 loop spans 14 amino acids. In DNA form, the CDR3 reads TGTGCCAGCAGCTTACCCAACGGAATGTACAAGCAGTACTTC. The encoded protein is CASSLPNGMYKQYF.

On this clonotype: This may stem from a read error, because a much larger clone lies one nucleotide away. The rearrangement joins TRBV2 to TRBJ2-5, with D hard to call. Germline V gives CDR1 SNHLY, CDR2 FYNNEI. The CDR3 is 14 residues long. CDR3 DNA: TGTGCCAGCAGTGAACAGGCTACTCAAGGGACCCAGTACTTC. This encodes CASSEQATQGTQYF.

This clonotype was observed a handful of times. The chain couples TRBV15 to TRBJ1-1, with 7 bases aligning to TRBD1. V dropped 6 bases and J dropped 1; count of bases not matched to a gene: 8. CDR1 is LNHNV and CDR2 is YYDKDF in the germline V gene (reference sequence). The CDR3 totals 15 residues. The CDR3 sequence is CATRPRQGWNTEAFF. The CDR3, as DNA: TGTGCCACCAGGCCCCGACAGGGTTGGAACACTGAAGCTTTCTTT.

In this sample, this clonotype turned up a few times. This chain links TRBV20-1 with TRBJ1-2, with D perhaps TRBD1 (5 bases). The V and J ends lost 6 bases and 8 bases respectively, with 16 bases between them. Germline-derived CDR1 and CDR2 are DFQATT and SNEGSKA (reference sequence). There are 12 residues in the CDR3. The CDR3 coding sequence is TGCAGTGCCACACACCCCCAGGGCGGCTACACCTTC. Translated, it gives CSATHPQGGYTF.